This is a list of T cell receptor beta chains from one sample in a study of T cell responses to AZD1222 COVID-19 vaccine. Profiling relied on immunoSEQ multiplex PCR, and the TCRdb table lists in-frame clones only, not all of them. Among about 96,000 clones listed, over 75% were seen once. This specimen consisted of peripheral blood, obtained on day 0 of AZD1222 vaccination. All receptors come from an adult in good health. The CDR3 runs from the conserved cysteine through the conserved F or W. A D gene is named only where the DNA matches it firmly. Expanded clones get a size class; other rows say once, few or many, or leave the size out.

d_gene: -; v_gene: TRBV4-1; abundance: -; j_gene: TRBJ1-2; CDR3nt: TGCGCCAGCAGCAAATTCAGGGGTAACTATGGCTACACCTTC; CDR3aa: CASSKFRGNYGYTF
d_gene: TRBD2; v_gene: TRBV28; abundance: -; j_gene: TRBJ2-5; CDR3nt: TGTGCCAGCCGTAGCATGCGGGAGGAAGAGACCCAGTACTTC; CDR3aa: CASRSMREEETQYF
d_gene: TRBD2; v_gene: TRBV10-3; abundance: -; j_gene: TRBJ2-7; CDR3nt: TGTGCCATCAGTGGGGACGGGGAGGGCGGAAGTCTCTCCTACGAGCAGTACTTC; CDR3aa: CAISGDGEGGSLSYEQYF
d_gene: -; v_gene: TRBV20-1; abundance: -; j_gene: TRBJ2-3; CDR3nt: TGCAGTGCTAGTATTAGATTCACCAGCACAGATACGCAGTATTTT; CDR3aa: CSASIRFTSTDTQYF
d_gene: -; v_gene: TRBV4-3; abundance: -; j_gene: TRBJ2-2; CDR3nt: TGCGCCAGCAGCCAAGACTACAGCGGAAGTCACACCGGGGAGCTGTTTTTT; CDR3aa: CASSQDYSGSHTGELFF
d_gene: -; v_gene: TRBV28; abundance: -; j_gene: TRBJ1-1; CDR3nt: TGTGCCAGCAGTCAGCGACCCGGCGGTGAAGCTTTCTTT; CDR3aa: CASSQRPGGEAFF
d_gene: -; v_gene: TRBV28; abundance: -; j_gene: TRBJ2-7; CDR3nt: TGTGCCAGCAGTTTAACAGGCCTCGAGCAGTACTTC; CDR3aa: CASSLTGLEQYF
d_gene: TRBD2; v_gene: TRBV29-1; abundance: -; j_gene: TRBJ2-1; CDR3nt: TGCAGCGTTGAGCTAGCGGGAGACTCCTACAATGAGCAGTTCTTC; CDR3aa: CSVELAGDSYNEQFF
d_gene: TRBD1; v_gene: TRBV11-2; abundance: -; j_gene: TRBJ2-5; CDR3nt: TGTGCCAGCAGCGCACCCATCGGACAGGGGGCGCAGACCCAGTACTTC; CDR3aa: CASSAPIGQGAQTQYF
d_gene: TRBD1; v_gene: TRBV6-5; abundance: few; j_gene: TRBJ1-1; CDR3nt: TGTGCCAGCAGTTACATACAGGGGGTTACTAACACTGAAGCTTTCTTT; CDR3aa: CASSYIQGVTNTEAFF
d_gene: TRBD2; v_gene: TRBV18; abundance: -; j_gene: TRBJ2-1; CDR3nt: TGTGCCAGCTCAAGCCTTAGCGGGAGGCCGATTTACAATGAGCAGTTCTTC; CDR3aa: CASSSLSGRPIYNEQFF
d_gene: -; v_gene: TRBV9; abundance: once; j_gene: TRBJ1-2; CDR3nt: TGTGCCAGCAGCGTAGATGGGGGCAGAGGATATGGCTACACCTTC; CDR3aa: CASSVDGGRGYGYTF
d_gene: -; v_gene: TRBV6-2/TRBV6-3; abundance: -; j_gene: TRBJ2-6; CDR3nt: TGTGCCAGCAGTTCCTCAGGGTCGGGGGCCAACGTCCTGACTTTC; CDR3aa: CASSSSGSGANVLTF
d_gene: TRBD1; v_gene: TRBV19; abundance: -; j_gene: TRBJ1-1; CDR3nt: TGTGCCAGTAGACAACAGGGGGCGAGGGAAGCTTTCTTT; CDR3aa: CASRQQGAREAFF
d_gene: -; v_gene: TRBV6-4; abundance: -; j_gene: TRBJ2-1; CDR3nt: TGTGCCAGCAGTGACTCGGCGGGAAACAGCAATGAGCAGTTCTTC; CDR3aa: CASSDSAGNSNEQFF
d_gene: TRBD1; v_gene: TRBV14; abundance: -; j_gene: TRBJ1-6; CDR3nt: TGTGCCAGCAGCCAAGGGAGGGGGCAAGGGTCACCCCTCCACTTT; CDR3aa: CASSQGRGQGSPLHF
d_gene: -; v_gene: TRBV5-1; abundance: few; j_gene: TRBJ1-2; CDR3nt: TGCGCCAGCAGACAGGACATCACTAACTATGGCTACACCTTC; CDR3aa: CASRQDITNYGYTF
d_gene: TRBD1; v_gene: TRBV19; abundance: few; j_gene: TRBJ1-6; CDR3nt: TGTGCCAGTAGTATCCAGGGGGGTAATTCACCCCTCCACTTT; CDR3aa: CASSIQGGNSPLHF
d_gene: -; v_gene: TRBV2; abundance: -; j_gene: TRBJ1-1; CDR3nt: TGTGCCAGCAGTGCAGATCAGGGAAACACTGAAGCTTTCTTT; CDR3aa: CASSADQGNTEAFF
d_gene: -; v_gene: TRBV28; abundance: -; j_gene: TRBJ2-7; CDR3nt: TGTGCCAGCAGACCTCGACAGGGAGGATACGAGCAGTACTTC; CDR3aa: CASRPRQGGYEQYF
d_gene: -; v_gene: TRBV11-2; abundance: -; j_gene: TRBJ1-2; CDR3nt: TGTGCCAGCAGCTTAGATCTAGGTTACTATGGCTACACCTTC; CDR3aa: CASSLDLGYYGYTF
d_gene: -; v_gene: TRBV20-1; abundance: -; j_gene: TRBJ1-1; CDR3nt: TGCAGTGCTCGGGGTACTGAAGCTTTCTTT; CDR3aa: CSARGTEAFF
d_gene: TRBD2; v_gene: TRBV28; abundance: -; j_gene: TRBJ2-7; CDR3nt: TGTGCCAGCAGTACGGGACTAGCGGGAGGTGTTTCGGAGCAGTACTTC; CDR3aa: CASSTGLAGGVSEQYF
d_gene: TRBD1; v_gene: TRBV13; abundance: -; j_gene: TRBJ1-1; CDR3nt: TGTGCCAGCAGCTCGGGGACAGCTATTCGGCCTGAAGCTTTCTTT; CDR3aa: CASSSGTAIRPEAFF
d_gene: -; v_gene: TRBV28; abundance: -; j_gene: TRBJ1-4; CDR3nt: TGTGCCAGCAGTACGCCGGGACACCATAATGAAAAACTGTTTTTT; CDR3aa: CASSTPGHHNEKLFF
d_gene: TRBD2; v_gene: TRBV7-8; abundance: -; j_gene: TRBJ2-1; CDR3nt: TGTGCCAGCAGCTTAGTAGGGCTAGCGGCCTACAATGAGCAGTTCTTC; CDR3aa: CASSLVGLAAYNEQFF
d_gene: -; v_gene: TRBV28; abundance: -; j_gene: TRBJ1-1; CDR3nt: TGTGCCAGCAGAATACCGGGACAGAACACTGAAGCTTTCTTT; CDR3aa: CASRIPGQNTEAFF
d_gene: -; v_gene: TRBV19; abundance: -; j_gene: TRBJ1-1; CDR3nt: TGTGCCAGTACTCCCGGTAGCACTGAAGCTTTCTTT; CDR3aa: CASTPGSTEAFF
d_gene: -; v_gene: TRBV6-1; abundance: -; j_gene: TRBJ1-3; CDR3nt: TGTGCCAGCAGTGAGTTCTCTTTAGGACAGATCTCTGGAAACACCATATATTTT; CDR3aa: CASSEFSLGQISGNTIYF